These 18 T cell receptor beta chains originate from one sample sequenced in a study of control samples from healthy donors and cancer patients. Libraries were prepared by immunoSEQ multiplex PCR; TCRdb keeps only in-frame clonotypes and omits some of them. The sample contains about 130,000 clones, approximately 89% of which appear only once. Material: blood. The receptors here all came from a young man in good health.

The chain carries TRBV7-9 and TRBJ2-7; 10 bases line up with TRBD1. This CDR3 comprises 16 residues. The V segment lost 4 bases and the J segment 2 bases; nucleotides outside the gene matches: 8. The germline gives CDR1 SEHNR, CDR2 FQNEAQ (reference sequence). The CDR3 region is CASSSLGTGDPYEQYF. Written as DNA, the CDR3 is TGTGCCAGCAGCTCCCTCGGGACAGGGGACCCCTACGAGCAGTACTTC. The full variable domain, completed using reference TRBV7-9 and TRBJ2-7, is DTGVSQNPRHKITKRGQNVTFRCDPISEHNRLYWYRQTLGQGPEFLTYFQNEAQLEKSRLLSDRFSAERPKGSFSTLEIQRTEQGDSAMYLCASSSLGTGDPYEQYFGPGTRLTVT.

The chain has TRBV28 and TRBJ1-2, with D maybe TRBD1 (5 bases). There are 13 residues in the CDR3. Trimming cost V 8 bases and J 4 bases, with 14 bases left between them. CDR1 is MDHEN, CDR2 SYDVKM, per germline. CDR3 amino acids: CASHREGLYGYTF. CDR3 in DNA: TGTGCCAGCCACCGGGAGGGACTCTATGGCTACACCTTC.

This chain links TRBV4-1 with TRBJ1-2; D not certain. CDR1 is MGHRA and CDR2 is YSYEKL in the germline V gene. The V end lost 1 base, the J end lost 2 bases, and 8 bases lay between the germline ends. This CDR3 region has 14 residues. The CDR3 DNA sequence: TGCGCCAGCAGCCAAGGGCCGACAAACTATGGCTACACCTTC. This gives the protein CASSQGPTNYGYTF.

The chain combines TRBV12-3 or TRBV12-4 with TRBJ1-1, with D unclear. The germline V and J ends were trimmed by 1 base and 4 bases, with 7 bases remaining between them. The CDR3 spans 13 residues. CDR3 DNA: TGTGCCAGCAGTTTAGGGGTTTCCACTGAAGCTTTCTTT. It yields the protein CASSLGVSTEAFF.

The chain is built from TRBV29-1 and TRBJ2-1; a possible D gene is TRBD2 (6 bases). This CDR3 spans 13 amino acids. Trimming left V 4 bases short and J 2 bases short, with 9 bases between. Germline V gives CDR1 SQVTM, CDR2 ANQGSEA. The CDR3 DNA is TGCAGCGTTGTTGGCGGGGCCTACAATGAGCAGTTCTTC. Translated: CSVVGGAYNEQFF.

The chain employs TRBV18 and TRBJ1-5, with a tentative D call TRBD1 (6 bases). The CDR3 extends over 16 amino acids. Deletions cut 2 bases from V and 4 bases from J, with 15 bases between. Germline V gene data show CDR1 as KGHSH and CDR2 as LQKENI. The DNA for the CDR3 is TGTGCCAGCTCACCAATAGGAGGGGGGGTAAATCAGCCCCAGCATTTT. Its translation is CASSPIGGGVNQPQHF.

Worth noting for this clone: The sample holds other DNA sequences that translate to the same CDR3. This sequence joins TRBV6-5 and TRBJ1-1; 7 bases line up with TRBD1. The V and J ends lost 6 bases and 1 base, in that order; junction bases with no gene match: 5. This CDR3 is 14 amino acids long. The V gene's germline CDR1 is MNHEY and CDR2 SVGAGI. The CDR3 region is CASREGQPNTEAFF. The CDR3 coding sequence is TGTGCCAGCAGGGAGGGACAGCCGAACACTGAAGCTTTCTTT.

This chain links TRBV4-1 with TRBJ2-7, with TRBD1 matching over 9 bases. CDR1 and CDR2 from the germline V gene are MGHRA and YSYEKL. The CDR3 totals 16 residues. Trimming took 0 bases from V and 1 from J; bases not matched to a gene: 4. CDR3 sequence reads: CASSQDLGTGSYEQYF. The DNA of the CDR3 is TGCGCCAGCAGCCAAGATCTAGGGACAGGGTCCTACGAGCAGTACTTC.

This clone appeared once. The chain joins TRBV27 to TRBJ1-2; TRBD1 agrees at 9 bases. V dropped 4 bases and J dropped 2; count of bases not matched to a gene: 5. The germline CDR1 and CDR2 sequences are MNHEY and SMNVEV (reference sequence). This CDR3 spans 15 amino acids. CDR3 DNA sequence: TGTGCCAGCAGTTCCACAGGGACAGGGAACTATGGCTACACCTTC. Translated: CASSSTGTGNYGYTF.

The chain employs TRBV2 and TRBJ1-2; maybe TRBD1 (5 bases). This CDR3 is 14 amino acids long. Trimming took off 5 bases at V and 4 bases at J, with 14 bases between the two ends. Germline loops: CDR1 SNHLY, CDR2 FYNNEI. The CDR3 is CASSFRDGPYGYTF. In DNA form, the CDR3 reads TGTGCCAGCAGTTTCCGGGACGGACCCTATGGCTACACCTTC.

This clone was counted a single time. This chain connects TRBV10-1 to TRBJ2-1; 10 positions agree with TRBD2. Germline V gene data show CDR1 as WNHNN and CDR2 as SYGVQD (reference sequence). With 3 bases clipped from V and 7 bases from J, the junction kept 6 bases outside the gene matches. The CDR3 has 15 amino acids. CDR3 region: CASSEASGGVNEQFF. DNA of the CDR3: TGCGCCAGCAGTGAAGCCAGCGGGGGGGTGAATGAGCAGTTCTTC.

The CDR3 sequence is CASSQGHGTGLTDTQYF. The CDR3 DNA reads TGCGCCAGCAGCCAAGGCCATGGGACAGGCCTCACAGATACGCAGTATTTT. V gene TRBV4-1 combines with J gene TRBJ2-3; 8 nucleotides agree with TRBD1. This CDR3 has 17 residues. V gave up 1 base and J gave up 2 bases; unmatched junction bases: 8. CDR1 and CDR2 (germline): MGHRA, YSYEKL.

The chain links TRBV7-3 to TRBJ1-6; a possible D gene is TRBD1 (6 bases). Trimming removed 1 base at V and 7 bases at J, with 11 bases between. The CDR3 is 15 amino acids. The germline CDR1 and CDR2 sequences are SGHTA and FQGTGA. The CDR3 DNA sequence: TGTGCCAGCAGCTTAAATGGCCAGGGGAATTCACCCCTCCACTTT. Protein product: CASSLNGQGNSPLHF.

The chain recombines TRBV28 with TRBJ2-7, with 10 bases identical to TRBD2. The CDR3 has 15 residues. Per germline, CDR1 MDHEN and CDR2 SYDVKM. The V segment lost 5 bases and the J segment 5 bases; nucleotides outside the gene matches: 9. The CDR3 region has the DNA TGTGCCAGCAGTCTACCCGGGACTAGCGCCAACGAGCAGTACTTC. It translates to CASSLPGTSANEQYF. The variable domain in full, completed from reference TRBV28 and TRBJ2-7, reads DVKVTQSSRYLVKRTGEKVFLECVQDMDHENMFWYRQDPGLGLRLIYFSYDVKMKEKGDIPEGYSVSREKKERFSLILESASTNQTSMYLCASSLPGTSANEQYFGPGTRLTVT.

The rearrangement links TRBV11-1 to TRBJ1-1, with a weak D call TRBD1 (5 bases). Germline-derived CDR1 and CDR2 are SGHAT and FQDESV (reference sequence). The CDR3 spans 15 residues. Trimming shortened V by 2 bases and J by 4 bases, and 14 bases separated the two germline ends. DNA for the CDR3: TGTGCCAGCAGCTTAAATGAGGGGACGGGCACTGAAGCTTTCTTT. Translated: CASSLNEGTGTEAFF.

The rearrangement links TRBV18 to TRBJ1-3, with 9 nucleotides matching TRBD1. V dropped 2 bases and J dropped 0; count of bases not matched to a gene: 2. The length of the CDR3 is 16 residues. In germline, CDR1 is KGHSH, CDR2 LQKENI. The CDR3, as DNA: TGTGCCAGCTCACCAATGGACAGGGGCTCTGGAAACACCATATATTTT. Amino acids: CASSPMDRGSGNTIYF.

V is TRBV18 and J is TRBJ2-3; D remains ambiguous. This CDR3 spans 13 amino acids. Germline CDR1 and CDR2: KGHSH and LQKENI. V dropped 3 bases and J dropped 3 bases, with 7 bases sitting between them. CDR3 loop: CASSPSRTDTQYF. For the CDR3, the DNA is TGTGCCAGCTCACCGTCCAGAACAGATACGCAGTATTTT. Looking up the rest from reference TRBV18 and TRBJ2-3 gives the full variable domain: NAGVMQNPRHLVRRRGQEARLRCSPMKGHSHVYWYRQLPEEGLKFMVYLQKENIIDESGMPKERFSAEFPKEGPSILRIQQVVRGDSAAYFCASSPSRTDTQYFGPGTRLTVL.

The gene calls are TRBV7-2 and TRBJ1-2; D is unresolved. There are 12 residues in the CDR3. The V gene's germline CDR1 is SGHTA and CDR2 FQGNSA. Trimming pared 5 bases from V and 6 bases from J, leaving 10 bases between. The CDR3 is CASSPTLNGYTF. The CDR3, as DNA: TGTGCCAGCAGCCCCACCCTCAATGGCTACACCTTC.